This TCR beta chain was captured by sequencing in a study of cytomegalovirus exposure and HLA in healthy donors. Study as a whole: The same platform as the roughly 700 first-cohort repertoires was used for the 100 to 150 validation repertoires, a later analysis reported. Whole-study results and caveats: There were a few CMV-associated chains whose specificity for CMV antigens was confirmed in vitro.

The method was immunoSEQ multiplex PCR; TCRdb's version includes in-frame clones alone and lacks a portion of them. Of roughly 200,000 clones in the sample, roughly 81% were seen once. V was pared by 7 bases and J by 3 bases, with 13 bases between. The CDR3 is made up of 14 amino acids. Germline CDR1 reads MNHEY; CDR2 reads SVGAGI. The donors belonged to the roughly 110-subject validation cohort, separate from the approximately 670-subject first cohort. As concerns this clone: Its antigen is not identified.

This TCR came from a woman aged 25-40 years in good health and CMV-seronegative. The rearrangement uses TRBV6-5 and TRBJ1-5; TRBD1 is a possible D gene (5 bases). The sample consisted of PBMCs. CDR3 nucleotide sequence: TGTGCCAGCACGACAGCCGGATTCAATCAGCCCCAGCATTTT. Translating gives CASTTAGFNQPQHF.